This TCR beta chain was recorded in a study of cytomegalovirus exposure and HLA in healthy donors. There are 14 residues in the CDR3. Germline values: CDR1 LNHDA, CDR2 SQIVND (reference sequence). Deletions cut 4 bases from V and 5 bases from J, with 14 bases between. The sample holds one count of this clone. The PCR made use of 60 Vbeta and 13 Jbeta primers. Data came from immunoSEQ multiplex PCR; TCRdb stores just in-frame clones and leaves some out. The sample contains 95,000 to 100,000 clones, under 85% of which appear only once. The J gene is TRBJ2-5, the V gene TRBV19, with D possibly TRBD1 on 6 matching bases. The receptor's source is a woman between 35 and 50 years old in good health and CMV-seronegative. The sequenced sample was PBMCs. The CDR3: CASSTQFRGETQYF. The CDR3 region has the DNA TGTGCCAGTAGTACCCAATTTAGGGGGGAGACCCAGTACTTC.